The clone carrying this T cell receptor beta chain has a count of ten or more. Its antigen is unknown. CDR3 length: 15 residues. Trimming removed 5 bases at V and 4 bases at J, with 17 bases between. Researchers attached unique molecular identifiers to individual cDNA molecules. TCRdb processed the 5' RACE reads anew with MiXCR; each CDR3 protein has one entry. This table holds about 33,000 distinct CDR3 sequences, about 6.7% found once. This sample was taken from a study of early T cells in non-severe SARS-CoV-2 infection. Study information: The input, bulk RNA from unsorted whole blood, was sequenced, and chains were unpaired. Notes on the study in general: Sequences matched to VDJdb favored anti-spike CD8 responses, while private and CD4 specificities were missed.

Material for sequencing was whole blood. This chain links TRBV12-3 or TRBV12-4 with TRBJ1-1; a possible D gene is TRBD1 (5 bases). The source is an adult who was a healthcare worker with PCR-confirmed SARS-CoV-2 infection or an uninfected control (not recorded which). CDR3 DNA: TGTGCCAGCAGTCCGAACCGGGACTCAGCCACTGAAGCTTTCTTT. Its protein product is CASSPNRDSATEAFF.